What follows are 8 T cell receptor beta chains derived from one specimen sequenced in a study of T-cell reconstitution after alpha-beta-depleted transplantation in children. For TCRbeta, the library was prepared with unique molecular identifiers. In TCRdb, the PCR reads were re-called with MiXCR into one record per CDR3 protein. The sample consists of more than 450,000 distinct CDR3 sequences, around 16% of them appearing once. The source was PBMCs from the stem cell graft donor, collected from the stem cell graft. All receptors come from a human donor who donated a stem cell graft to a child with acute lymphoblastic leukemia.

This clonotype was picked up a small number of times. This chain's CDR3 is CASKKRDSTGKNIQYF. The CDR3 region has the DNA TGTGCCAGCAAGAAGCGGGATTCTACGGGCAAAAACATTCAGTACTTC. The V call is TRBV12-3 or TRBV12-4, the J call TRBJ2-4; 7 positions match TRBD2. With 7 bases clipped from V and 3 bases from J, the junction kept 12 bases outside the gene matches. The length of the CDR3 is 16 residues.

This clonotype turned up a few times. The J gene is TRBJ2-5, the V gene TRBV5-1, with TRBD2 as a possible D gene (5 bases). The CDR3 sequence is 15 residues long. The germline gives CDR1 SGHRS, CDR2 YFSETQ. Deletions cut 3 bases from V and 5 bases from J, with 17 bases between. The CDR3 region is CASSSLLGRAETQYF. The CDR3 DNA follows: TGCGCCAGCAGCTCCCTCTTAGGGCGGGCCGAGACCCAGTACTTC.

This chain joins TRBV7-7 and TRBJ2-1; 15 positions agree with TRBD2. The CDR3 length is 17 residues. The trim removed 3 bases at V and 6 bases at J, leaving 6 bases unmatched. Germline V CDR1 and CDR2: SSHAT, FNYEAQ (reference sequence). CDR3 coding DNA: TGTGCCAGCAGCTTGGGACTAGCGGGAGGCAATTTCAATGAGCAGTTCTTC. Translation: CASSLGLAGGNFNEQFF.

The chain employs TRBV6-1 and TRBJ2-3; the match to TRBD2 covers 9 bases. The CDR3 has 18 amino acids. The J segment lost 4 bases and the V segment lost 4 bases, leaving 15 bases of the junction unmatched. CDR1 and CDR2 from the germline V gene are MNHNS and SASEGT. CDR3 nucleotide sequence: TGTGCCAGCAGTGGCAGTGGCTCCTTAGCGGGAGTGCCAGATACGCAGTATTTT. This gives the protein CASSGSGSLAGVPDTQYF.

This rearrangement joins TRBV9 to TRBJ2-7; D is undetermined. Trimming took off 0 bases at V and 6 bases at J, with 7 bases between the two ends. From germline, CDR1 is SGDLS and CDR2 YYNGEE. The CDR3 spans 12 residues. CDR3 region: CASSVANSEQYF. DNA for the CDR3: TGTGCCAGCAGCGTAGCGAATTCCGAGCAGTACTTC. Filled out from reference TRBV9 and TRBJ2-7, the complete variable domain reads DSGVTQTPKHLITATGQRVTLRCSPRSGDLSVYWYQQSLDQGLQFLIQYYNGEERAKGNILERFSAQQFPDLHSELNLSSLELGDSALYFCASSVANSEQYFGPGTRLTVT.

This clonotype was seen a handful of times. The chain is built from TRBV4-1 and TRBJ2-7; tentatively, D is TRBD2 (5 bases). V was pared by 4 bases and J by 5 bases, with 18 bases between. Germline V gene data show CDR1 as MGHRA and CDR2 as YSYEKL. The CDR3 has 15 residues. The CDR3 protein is CASSRGLLGRDEQYF. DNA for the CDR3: TGCGCCAGCAGCCGAGGCTTACTAGGAAGGGACGAGCAGTACTTC.

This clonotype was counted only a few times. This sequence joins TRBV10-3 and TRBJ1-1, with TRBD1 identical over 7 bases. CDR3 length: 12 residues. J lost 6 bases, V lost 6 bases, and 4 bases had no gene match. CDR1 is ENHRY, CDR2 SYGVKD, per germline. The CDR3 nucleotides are TGTGCCATCAGCGGAACAGGGGCTGAAGCTTTCTTT. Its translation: CAISGTGAEAFF.

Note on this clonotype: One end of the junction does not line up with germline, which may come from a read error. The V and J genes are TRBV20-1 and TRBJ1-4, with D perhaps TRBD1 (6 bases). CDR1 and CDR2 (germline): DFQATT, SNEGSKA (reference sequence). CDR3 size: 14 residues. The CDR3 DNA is TGCAGTGCTAGGGAACAGGGTTGGGATGAAATACTGTTTTTT. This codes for CSAREQGWDEILFF.